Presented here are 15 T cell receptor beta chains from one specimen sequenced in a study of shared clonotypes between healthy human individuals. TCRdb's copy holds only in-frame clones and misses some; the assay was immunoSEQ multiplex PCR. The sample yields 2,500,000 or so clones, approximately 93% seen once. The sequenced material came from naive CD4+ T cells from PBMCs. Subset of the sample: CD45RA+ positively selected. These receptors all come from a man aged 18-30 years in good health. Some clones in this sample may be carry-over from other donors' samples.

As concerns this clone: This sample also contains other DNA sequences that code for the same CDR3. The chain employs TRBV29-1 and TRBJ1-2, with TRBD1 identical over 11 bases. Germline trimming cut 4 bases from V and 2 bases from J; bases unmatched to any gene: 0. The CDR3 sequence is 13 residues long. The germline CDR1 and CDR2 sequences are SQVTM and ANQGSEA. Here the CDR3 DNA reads TGCAGCGTTGGGACAGGGGGCAACTATGGCTACACCTTC. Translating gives CSVGTGGNYGYTF.

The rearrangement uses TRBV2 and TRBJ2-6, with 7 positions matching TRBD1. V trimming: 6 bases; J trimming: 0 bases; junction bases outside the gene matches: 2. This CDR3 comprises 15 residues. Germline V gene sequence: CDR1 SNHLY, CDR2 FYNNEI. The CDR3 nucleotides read TGTGCCAGCAGGGACAGGAGCTCTGGGGCCAACGTCCTGACTTTC. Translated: CASRDRSSGANVLTF.

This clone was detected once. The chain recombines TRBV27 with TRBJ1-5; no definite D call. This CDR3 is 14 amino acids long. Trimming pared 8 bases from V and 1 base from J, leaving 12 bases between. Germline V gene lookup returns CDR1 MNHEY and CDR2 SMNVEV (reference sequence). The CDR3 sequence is CASGPVLSNQPQHF. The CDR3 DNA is TGTGCCAGCGGGCCGGTCCTCAGCAATCAGCCCCAGCATTTT.

The CDR3 DNA follows: TGCAGCGCCCGAACGGGATCCTATACGCAGTATTTT. Residues: CSARTGSYTQYF. The V gene is TRBV29-1, the J gene TRBJ2-3; D may be TRBD2 (5 bases). V shed 7 bases and J shed 7 bases, with 15 bases lying between them. Germline CDR1 is SQVTM and CDR2 is ANQGSEA. The CDR3 covers 12 residues.

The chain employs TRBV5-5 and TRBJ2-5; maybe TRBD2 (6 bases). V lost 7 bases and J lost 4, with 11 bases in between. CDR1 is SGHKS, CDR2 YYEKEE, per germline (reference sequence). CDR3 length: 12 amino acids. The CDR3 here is CASRRRGETQYF. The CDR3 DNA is TGTGCCAGCCGTCGGAGGGGAGAGACCCAGTACTTC.

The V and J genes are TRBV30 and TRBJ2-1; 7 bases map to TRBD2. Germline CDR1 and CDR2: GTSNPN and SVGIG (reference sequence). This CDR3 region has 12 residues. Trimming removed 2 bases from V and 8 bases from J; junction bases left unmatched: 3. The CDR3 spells CAWSPREDEQFF. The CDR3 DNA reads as TGTGCCTGGAGTCCCCGGGAGGATGAGCAGTTCTTC. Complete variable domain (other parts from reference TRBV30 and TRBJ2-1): SQTIHQWPATLVQPVGSPLSLECTVEGTSNPNLYWYRQAAGRGLQLLFYSVGIGQISSEVPQNLSASRPQDRQFILSSKKLLLSDSGFYLCAWSPREDEQFFGPGTRLTVL.

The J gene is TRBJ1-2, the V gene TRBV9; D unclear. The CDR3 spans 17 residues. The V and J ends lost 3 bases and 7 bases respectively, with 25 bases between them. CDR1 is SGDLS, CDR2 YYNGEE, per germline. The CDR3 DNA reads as TGTGCCAGCAGCGGACGGAGGTCCCCCGGGATGAGCGGTGGCTACACCTTC. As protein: CASSGRRSPGMSGGYTF.

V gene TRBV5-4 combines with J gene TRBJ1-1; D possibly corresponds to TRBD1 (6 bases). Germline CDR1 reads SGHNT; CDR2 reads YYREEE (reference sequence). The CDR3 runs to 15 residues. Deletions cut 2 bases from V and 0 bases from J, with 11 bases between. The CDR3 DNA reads TGTGCCAGCAGCTTTCCGGACAGACTGAACACTGAAGCTTTCTTT. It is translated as CASSFPDRLNTEAFF. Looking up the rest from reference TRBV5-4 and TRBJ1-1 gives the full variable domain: ETGVTQSPTHLIKTRGQQVTLRCSSQSGHNTVSWYQQALGQGPQFIFQYYREEENGRGNFPPRFSGLQFPNYSSELNVNALELDDSALYLCASSFPDRLNTEAFFGQGTRLTVV.

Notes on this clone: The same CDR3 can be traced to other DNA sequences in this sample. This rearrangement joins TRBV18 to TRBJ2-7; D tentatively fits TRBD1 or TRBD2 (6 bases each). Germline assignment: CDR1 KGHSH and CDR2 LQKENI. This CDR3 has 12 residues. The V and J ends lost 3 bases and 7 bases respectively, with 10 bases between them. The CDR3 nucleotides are TGTGCCAGCTCACCCCTAGGGGGGGAGCAGTACTTC. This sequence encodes CASSPLGGEQYF.

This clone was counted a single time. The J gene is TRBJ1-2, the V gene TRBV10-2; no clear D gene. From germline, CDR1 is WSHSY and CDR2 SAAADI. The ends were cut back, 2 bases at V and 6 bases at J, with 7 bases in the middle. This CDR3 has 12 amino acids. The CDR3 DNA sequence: TGCGCCAGCAGTGAGGCGAGAGATGGCTACACCTTC. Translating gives CASSEARDGYTF.

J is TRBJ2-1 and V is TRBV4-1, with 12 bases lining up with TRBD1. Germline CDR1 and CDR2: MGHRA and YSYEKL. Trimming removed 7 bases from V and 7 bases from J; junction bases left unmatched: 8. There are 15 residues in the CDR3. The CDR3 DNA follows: TGCGCCAGCAAATCCCCGGGACAGGGGGCAAATGAGCAGTTCTTC. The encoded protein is CASKSPGQGANEQFF.

The CDR3 nucleotides read TGTGCCAGCAGGCAGGGGGCGGGGAGCAATCAGCCCCAGCATTTT. The encoded protein is CASRQGAGSNQPQHF. The V call is TRBV2, the J call TRBJ1-5, with 8 bases lining up with TRBD1. CDR1 is SNHLY, CDR2 FYNNEI, per germline. This CDR3 is 15 amino acids long. The V segment lost 6 bases and the J segment 1 base; nucleotides outside the gene matches: 5.

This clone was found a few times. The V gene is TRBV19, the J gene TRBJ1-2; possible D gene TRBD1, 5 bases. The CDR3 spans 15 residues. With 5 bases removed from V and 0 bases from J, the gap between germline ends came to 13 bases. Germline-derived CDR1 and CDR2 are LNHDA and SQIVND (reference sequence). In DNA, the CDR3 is TGTGCCAGTAGTTACAAGTGGGGGGCTAACTATGGCTACACCTTC. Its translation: CASSYKWGANYGYTF. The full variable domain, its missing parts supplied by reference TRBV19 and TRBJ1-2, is DGGITQSPKYLFRKEGQNVTLSCEQNLNHDAMYWYRQDPGQGLRLIYYSQIVNDFQKGDIAEGYSVSREKKESFPLTVTSAQKNPTAFYLCASSYKWGANYGYTFGSGTRLTVV.

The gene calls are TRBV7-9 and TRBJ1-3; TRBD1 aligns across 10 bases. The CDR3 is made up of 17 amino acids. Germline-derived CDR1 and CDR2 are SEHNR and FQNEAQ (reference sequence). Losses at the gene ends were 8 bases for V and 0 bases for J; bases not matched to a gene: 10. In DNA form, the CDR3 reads TGTGCCAGCGGACGACAGGGGGCCCTTAGCTCTGGAAACACCATATATTTT. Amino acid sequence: CASGRQGALSSGNTIYF.

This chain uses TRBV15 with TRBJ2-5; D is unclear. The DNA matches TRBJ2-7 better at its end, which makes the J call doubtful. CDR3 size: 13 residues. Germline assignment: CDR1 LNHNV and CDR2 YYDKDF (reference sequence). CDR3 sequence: CATSRDVVGEQYF. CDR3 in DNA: TGTGCCACCAGCAGAGATGTAGTCGGCGAGCAGTACTTC.